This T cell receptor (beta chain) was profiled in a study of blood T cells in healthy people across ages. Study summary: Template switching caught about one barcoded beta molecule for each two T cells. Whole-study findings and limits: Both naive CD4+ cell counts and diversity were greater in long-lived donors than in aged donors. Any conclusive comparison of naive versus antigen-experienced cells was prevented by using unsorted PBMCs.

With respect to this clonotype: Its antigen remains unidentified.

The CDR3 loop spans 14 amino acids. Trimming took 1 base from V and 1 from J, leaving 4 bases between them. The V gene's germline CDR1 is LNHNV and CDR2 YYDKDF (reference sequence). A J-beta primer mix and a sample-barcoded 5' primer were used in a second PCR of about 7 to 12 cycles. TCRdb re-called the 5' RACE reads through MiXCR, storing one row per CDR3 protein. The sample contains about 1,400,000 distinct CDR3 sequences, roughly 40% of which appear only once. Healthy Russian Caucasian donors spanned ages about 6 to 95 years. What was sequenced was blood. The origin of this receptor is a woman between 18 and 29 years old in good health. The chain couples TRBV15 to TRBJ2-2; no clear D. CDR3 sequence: CATSRAGNTGELFF. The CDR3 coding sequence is TGTGCCACCAGCAGAGCAGGGAACACCGGGGAGCTGTTTTTT. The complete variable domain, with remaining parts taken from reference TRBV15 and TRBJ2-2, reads DAMVIQNPRYQVTQFGKPVTLSCSQTLNHNVMYWYQQKSSQAPKLLFHYYDKDFNNEADTPDNFQSRRPNTSFCFLDIRSPGLGDTAMYLCATSRAGNTGELFFGEGSRLTVL.